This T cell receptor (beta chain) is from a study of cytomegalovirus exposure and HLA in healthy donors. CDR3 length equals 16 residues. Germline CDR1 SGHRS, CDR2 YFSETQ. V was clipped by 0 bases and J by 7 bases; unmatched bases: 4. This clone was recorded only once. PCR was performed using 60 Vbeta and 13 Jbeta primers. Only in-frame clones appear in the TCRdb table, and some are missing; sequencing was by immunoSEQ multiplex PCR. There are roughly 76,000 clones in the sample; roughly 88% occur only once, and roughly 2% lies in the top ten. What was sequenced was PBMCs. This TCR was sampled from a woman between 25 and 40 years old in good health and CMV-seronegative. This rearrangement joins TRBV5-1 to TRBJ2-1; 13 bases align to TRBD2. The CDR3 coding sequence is TGCGCCAGCAGCTTGGGGGGACTAGCGGGATCTAATGAGCAGTTCTTC. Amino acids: CASSLGGLAGSNEQFF.